Each of the 20 T cell receptor beta chains below was sequenced from the same sample in a study of Graves' ophthalmopathy and Graves' hyperthyroidism. The authors amplified TCR beta CDR3 regions from RNA transcripts. In the first round, RT-PCR was carried out with HTBI primers, and a multiplex PCR formed the second round. TCRdb called the multiplex PCR reads again in MiXCR, with one record for every CDR3 protein. The repertoire holds 500,000 to 700,000 distinct CDR3 sequences, approximately 21% seen once, with about 6.6% in the top ten. The sample consisted of peripheral blood. The receptors derive from a woman younger than 35 with stable Graves' hyperthyroidism. Some clones in this sample may be carry-over from other donors' samples.

The CDR3 protein is CASRGPASNYGYTF. The CDR3 DNA reads as TGTGCCAGCAGGGGTCCGGCAAGTAACTATGGCTACACCTTC. The chain uses TRBV6-1 and TRBJ1-2; no clear D gene. Trimming pared 6 bases from V and 1 base from J, leaving 12 bases between. The CDR3 loop spans 14 amino acids. Per the germline V gene, CDR1 is MNHNS and CDR2 is SASEGT.

The sample holds many counts of this clonotype. This chain connects TRBV6-2 or TRBV6-3 to TRBJ1-5, with TRBD1 identical over 7 bases. Germline CDR1 MNHEY, CDR2 SVGEGT. The CDR3 is 17 residues long. V dropped 7 bases and J dropped 4; count of bases not matched to a gene: 16. The CDR3 DNA is TGTGCCAGCAACTCACCAATATTGACAGGGAGAAATCAGCCCCAGCATTTT. Amino acids: CASNSPILTGRNQPQHF.

As for this clonotype: This could be a read error, since a much larger clone is one nucleotide away. CDR3 sequence: CASRVTAAAESFF. Here the CDR3 DNA reads TGTGCCAGCAGGGTTACGGCAGCCGCTGAATCTTTCTTT. The V and J genes are TRBV2 and TRBJ1-1, with D unresolved. The CDR3 spans 13 residues. Germline-derived CDR1 and CDR2 are SNHLY and FYNNEI.

In this sample, this clonotype turned up many times. The chain carries TRBV4-1 and TRBJ2-5, with D perhaps matching TRBD2 (5 bases). The CDR3 consists of 14 residues. V was cut by 3 bases and J by 5 bases, with 13 bases left in between. Germline V gene sequence: CDR1 MGHRA, CDR2 YSYEKL. The DNA for the CDR3 is TGCGCCAGCAGCCACCCTCTGGGAGTTGAGACCCAGTACTTC. This translates into CASSHPLGVETQYF.

Ten or more counts support this clonotype. The chain combines TRBV6-1 with TRBJ2-7; 10 bases match TRBD1. With 10 bases clipped from V and 3 bases from J, the junction kept 15 bases outside the gene matches. This CDR3 has 16 amino acids. Germline V gene data show CDR1 as MNHNS and CDR2 as SASEGT. DNA of the CDR3: TGTGCCACCACAGGGACCCTCGACAGGGGGCACTACGAGCAGTACTTC. Translation: CATTGTLDRGHYEQYF.

This clonotype has more than one count but fewer than ten. The chain uses TRBV11-1 and TRBJ1-1; weak D call: TRBD1 (5 bases). The V gene's germline CDR1 is SGHAT and CDR2 FQDESV (reference sequence). V lost 1 base to trimming and J lost 4 bases, with 19 bases between them. This CDR3 comprises 17 residues. As DNA, the CDR3 is TGTGCCAGCAGCTTAGGGGACTATAATCAGTTGTCCACTGAAGCTTTCTTT. Its protein is CASSLGDYNQLSTEAFF.

V is TRBV27 and J is TRBJ1-1; TRBD1 matches 7 bases. Germline-derived CDR1 and CDR2 are MNHEY and SMNVEV (reference sequence). After removal of 6 bases from V and 1 base from J, the junction contained 8 bases not matched to a gene. The CDR3 consists of 15 residues. The CDR3 DNA follows: TGTGCCAGCAGAGTACTAGGGGGCGCGAACACTGAAGCTTTCTTT. It translates to CASRVLGGANTEAFF.

This clonotype showed up many times. J is TRBJ1-5 and V is TRBV6-1; D is undetermined. The CDR3 consists of 13 residues. V lost 2 bases, J lost 5 bases, and 7 bases lay in between. Germline V CDR1 and CDR2: MNHNS, SASEGT. CDR3 DNA sequence: TGTGCCAGCAGTGAAAGAGGTTATCAGCCCCAGCATTTT. It translates to CASSERGYQPQHF.

Many counts were recorded for this clonotype. The chain uses TRBV12-3 or TRBV12-4 and TRBJ2-5; D is possibly TRBD1 or TRBD2 (6 bases each). V lost 0 bases to trimming and J lost 4 bases, with 9 bases between them. The CDR3 is 14 residues long. As DNA, the CDR3 is TGTGCCAGCAGTTTAGCGGGGGGCGGAGAGACCCAGTACTTC. Residues: CASSLAGGGETQYF.

This clonotype was recorded at least ten times. This chain uses TRBV7-8 with TRBJ2-7; D is possibly TRBD1 (6 bases). The length of the CDR3 is 16 residues. V shed 1 base and J shed 3 bases, with 16 bases lying between them. From germline, CDR1 is SGHVS and CDR2 FQNEAQ. CDR3 in amino acids: CASSLGARQVGYEQYF. For the CDR3, the DNA is TGTGCCAGCAGCTTAGGGGCGAGACAGGTCGGCTACGAGCAGTACTTC.

This clonotype has a count of ten or more. This chain uses TRBV28 with TRBJ1-2; TRBD1 agrees at 9 bases. This CDR3 spans 13 amino acids. Germline CDR1 reads MDHEN; CDR2 reads SYDVKM. The CDR3 reads CAIRPGQGFGYTF. In DNA form, the CDR3 reads TGTGCTATTAGACCGGGACAGGGATTTGGCTACACCTTC.

As DNA, the CDR3 is TGTGCCAGCAGTCAAGGTGGGGCCCAGCATTTT. Amino acid sequence: CASSQGGAQHF. The J gene is TRBJ1-5, the V gene TRBV6-1; no reliable D call. The germline gives CDR1 MNHNS, CDR2 SASEGT. This CDR3 comprises 11 residues. V lost 5 bases, J lost 11 bases, and 10 bases lay in between.

This clonotype was observed many times. The chain couples TRBV10-3 to TRBJ2-6; 8 positions match TRBD1. The CDR3 is 16 amino acids. V shed 3 bases, J shed 0 bases, and the junction held 1 base outside the gene matches. Germline CDR1 is ENHRY and CDR2 is SYGVKD. CDR3 DNA: TGTGCCATCAGTGATACAGGGGGCTCTGGGGCCAACGTCCTGACTTTC. It yields the protein CAISDTGGSGANVLTF.

This clonotype was counted many times. V is TRBV28 and J is TRBJ2-7; tentatively, D is TRBD1 (6 bases). The CDR3 spans 14 residues. Germline V gene sequence: CDR1 MDHEN, CDR2 SYDVKM. With 3 bases removed from V and 5 bases from J, the gap between germline ends came to 14 bases. The CDR3 nucleotides read TGTGCCAGCAGTTTGGCAGGGGAATCGGACGAGCAGTACTTC. Its translation: CASSLAGESDEQYF.

The chain uses TRBV4-1 and TRBJ1-1, with a possible D match to TRBD1 (5 bases). The germline V gene encodes CDR1 MGHRA and CDR2 YSYEKL. There are 14 residues in the CDR3. The V end lost 0 bases, the J end lost 6 bases, and 11 bases lay between the germline ends. The CDR3 spells CASSQDWMGAEAFF. The CDR3, as DNA: TGCGCCAGCAGCCAAGATTGGATGGGGGCTGAAGCTTTCTTT.

This clonotype was recorded at least ten times. V gene TRBV19 combines with J gene TRBJ1-2; D is uncertain. V lost 6 bases, J lost 4 bases, and 12 bases lay in between. The CDR3 sequence is 13 residues long. Germline values: CDR1 LNHDA, CDR2 SQIVND (reference sequence). The CDR3 region is CASRSPQFYGYTF. CDR3 coding DNA: TGTGCCAGTAGATCACCTCAGTTCTATGGCTACACCTTC.

The genes are TRBV6-1 and TRBJ1-2, with 10 bases identical to TRBD1. V was pared by 8 bases and J by 7 bases, with 10 bases of the junction left unmatched. Germline V gives CDR1 MNHNS, CDR2 SASEGT. The CDR3 runs to 14 residues. The CDR3 bases are TGTGCCAGCGCGTACCTTGGACAGGGGGGTGGCTACACCTTC. It translates to CASAYLGQGGGYTF.

This clonotype was recorded many times. The chain carries TRBV9 and TRBJ1-2; possible D gene TRBD1, 5 bases. The germline V and J ends were trimmed by 6 bases and 4 bases, with 16 bases remaining between them. Germline-derived CDR1 and CDR2 are SGDLS and YYNGEE. The CDR3 covers 14 residues. This chain's CDR3 is CASTEGGAPYGYTF. The DNA for the CDR3 is TGTGCCAGCACCGAAGGCGGGGCGCCCTATGGCTACACCTTC.

CDR3 coding DNA: TGTGCCAGCAGTATAACAAATACAGCTGGACAGGGGTACTATGGCTACACCTTC. It yields the protein CASSITNTAGQGYYGYTF. The rearrangement uses TRBV25-1 and TRBJ1-2; 9 bases match TRBD1. CDR3 length: 18 amino acids. Trimming at V came to 5 bases and at J to 3 bases, leaving 16 bases not matched to a gene. Germline CDR1 reads MGHDK; CDR2 reads SYGVNS.

This clonotype was counted at least ten times. V usage is TRBV12-3 or TRBV12-4 and J usage is TRBJ2-7; 10 bases are shared with TRBD1. The CDR3 is 14 residues long. V shed 6 bases and J 11 bases; nucleotides not matched to a gene: 13. CDR3 bases: TGTGCCAGCAGCCCCTCACCCCGGGACAGGGGTGAGTACTTC. Translating gives CASSPSPRDRGEYF.